This T cell receptor (beta chain) was sequenced during a study of blood T cell repertoires in COVID-19. Looking at the study overall: Samples came from the United States, Italy and Spain, spanning acute and convalescent COVID-19. PBMCs, B-cell-depleted T cells, or T cells provided the cDNA or gDNA that made up the material.

Germline CDR1 and CDR2: SGDLS and YYNGEE. This CDR3 is 15 amino acids long. V dropped 1 base and J dropped 8; count of bases not matched to a gene: 7. Assay: immunoSEQ multiplex PCR; the TCRdb copy retains only in-frame clones and omits some. The sample lists tens of thousands of clones, 75% to 85% occurring once. Seattle researchers signed up patients amid active infection and tracked them longitudinally. Sequenced sample: peripheral blood. The chain uses TRBV9 and TRBJ2-1; 9 positions match TRBD2. The receptor comes from a man older than 75 with COVID-19, enrolled during active disease. CDR3 residues: CASSVSAGGGYEQFF. The CDR3 DNA follows: TGTGCCAGCAGCGTATCGGCGGGAGGGGGCTATGAGCAGTTCTTC.